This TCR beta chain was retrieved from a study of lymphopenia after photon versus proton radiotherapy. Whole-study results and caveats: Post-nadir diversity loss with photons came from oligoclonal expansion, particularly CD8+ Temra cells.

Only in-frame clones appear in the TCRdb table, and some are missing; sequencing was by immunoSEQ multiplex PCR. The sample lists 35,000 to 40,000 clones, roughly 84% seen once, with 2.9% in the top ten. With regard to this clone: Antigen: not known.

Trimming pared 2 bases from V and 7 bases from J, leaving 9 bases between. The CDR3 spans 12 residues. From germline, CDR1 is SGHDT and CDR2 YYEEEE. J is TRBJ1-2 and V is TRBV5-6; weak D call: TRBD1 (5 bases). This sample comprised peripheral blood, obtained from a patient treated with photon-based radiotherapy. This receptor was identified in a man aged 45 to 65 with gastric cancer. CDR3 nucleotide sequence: TGTGCCAGCAGCTTAGGGGCGGGTGGCTACACCTTC. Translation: CASSLGAGGYTF.